The 8 T cell receptor beta chains reported below all come from one sample, sequenced in a study of regulatory T cells in long-lasting Graves disease. Time point specified: persistent/refractory GD, antithyroid drugs over 5 years with positive TRAb. RNA from PBMCs was the source of the TCR library. Relying on iRepertoire HTBI primers and Arm-PCR of CDR3 regions, the team built TCR beta libraries. One entry per CDR3 protein results from TCRdb running MiXCR on the multiplex PCR reads. The sample includes 400,000 to 500,000 distinct CDR3 sequences, less than 25% of them seen just once. The sequencing here drew on peripheral blood mononuclear cells (PBMCs), taken when the disease was refractory, from a patient treated with antithyroid drugs. These receptors were obtained from a female donor with Graves disease.

This clonotype was counted between two and nine times. The chain links TRBV12-3 or TRBV12-4 to TRBJ2-3; 12 positions agree with TRBD1. This CDR3 is 20 amino acids long. J lost 1 base, V lost 6 bases, and 17 bases had no gene match. The CDR3 loop reads CASRPGQGAGTTHRTDTQYF. CDR3 nucleotides: TGTGCCAGCAGGCCGGGACAGGGGGCTGGGACCACCCACCGCACAGATACGCAGTATTTT.

This clonotype has ten or more counts. The chain combines TRBV28 with TRBJ1-2, with D perhaps TRBD1 (6 bases). This CDR3 region has 13 residues. The ends were cut back, 1 base at V and 4 bases at J, with 7 bases in the middle. Germline V gene sequence: CDR1 MDHEN, CDR2 SYDVKM. The CDR3 sequence is CASSLYRAYGYTF. The DNA of the CDR3 is TGTGCCAGCAGTTTATACAGGGCCTATGGCTACACCTTC.

This clonotype came up a few times. The J gene is TRBJ1-3, the V gene TRBV5-8; unclear D gene. Trimming removed 8 bases from V and 0 bases from J, with 9 bases in between. The CDR3 has 13 amino acids. The V gene's germline CDR1 is SGHTS and CDR2 YDEGEE. The CDR3 nucleotides are TGTGCCAGTGAGCCTTACTCTGGAAACACCATATATTTT. Translating gives CASEPYSGNTIYF.

This clonotype has a count of ten or more. This rearrangement joins TRBV6-1 to TRBJ1-5; 7 positions agree with TRBD1. This CDR3 contains 15 residues. CDR1 and CDR2 from the germline V gene are MNHNS and SASEGT. With V trimmed by 1 base and J by 6 bases, 6 bases remained unmatched. CDR3: CASSEDRGRTQPQHF. The CDR3 region has the DNA TGTGCCAGCAGTGAAGATAGGGGGCGGACTCAGCCCCAGCATTTT.

This clonotype was detected many times. The rearrangement links TRBV6-5 to TRBJ2-7; D is uncertain. Trimming left V 3 bases short and J 6 bases short, with 15 bases between. The CDR3 contains 14 residues. CDR1 is MNHEY, CDR2 SVGAGI, per germline. For the CDR3, the DNA is TGTGCCAGCAGTTATAGACCATACCCGGGCGAGCAGTACTTC. This sequence encodes CASSYRPYPGEQYF.

The rearrangement uses TRBV12-3 or TRBV12-4 and TRBJ2-7, with D perhaps being TRBD1 or TRBD2 (6 bases each). The CDR3 spans 17 residues. Trimming removed 0 bases from V and 7 bases from J, with 22 bases in between. The CDR3 is CASSLAPPGAWGREQYF. CDR3 coding DNA: TGTGCCAGCAGTTTAGCGCCCCCGGGGGCCTGGGGTCGGGAGCAGTACTTC.

The chain uses TRBV3-1 and TRBJ2-5, with a possible D match to TRBD1 (6 bases). The DNA end favors TRBJ2-1, so the J call may be wrong. The CDR3 consists of 15 residues. In germline, CDR1 is LGHDT, CDR2 YNNKEL (reference sequence). For the CDR3, the DNA is TGTGCCAGCAGCCAAGTCCAGGGGTCGTACAATGAGCAGTTCTTC. Translated, it gives CASSQVQGSYNEQFF.

Many counts were recorded for this clonotype. J is TRBJ1-5 and V is TRBV12-3 or TRBV12-4; D not resolved. Trimming removed 1 base from V and 8 bases from J, with 9 bases in between. The CDR3 runs 13 residues. This CDR3 reads CASSLGSREPQHF. The CDR3 DNA is TGTGCCAGCAGTTTAGGGTCCCGGGAGCCCCAGCATTTT.